This T cell receptor (beta chain) was documented in a study of vaccination and CD4 T cells after COVID-19. Whole-study findings and limits: Spike mono-reactivity was found in 304 of the 307 vaccine-specific clones identified in convalescent patients.

This clonotype was found a few times. The target antigen is unknown. Sequence data for DNA of cultured CD4+ T cells were generated by the Oncomine TCR Beta short-read assay. It was from cultured CD4+ T cells that genomic DNA was extracted. TCRdb fed the PCR reads into MiXCR, producing one record per CDR3 protein. Among approximately 15,000 distinct CDR3 sequences listed, about 83% were seen once. Stated treatment: approximately nine-day PBMC culture with coronavirus spike peptide pools or control peptides (ViraFEST assay). ViraFEST used peptide pools to expand antigen-specific T cells before TCR sequencing. CDR1 and CDR2 from the germline V gene are MNHNS and SASEGT. The CDR3 spans 14 residues. The V end was cut by 6 bases, the J end by 4 bases, with 15 bases between.

The source of this sequence is a human donor who received a COVID-19 vaccine. The gene calls are TRBV6-1 and TRBJ1-2; D might be TRBD1 (5 bases). The sequences come from CD4+ T cells from blood, cultured in vitro, collected after SARS-CoV-2 vaccination. CDR3 coding DNA: TGTGCCAGCAGAGCCTCCCCAGGGAGCTATGGCTACACCTTC. It translates to CASRASPGSYGYTF.